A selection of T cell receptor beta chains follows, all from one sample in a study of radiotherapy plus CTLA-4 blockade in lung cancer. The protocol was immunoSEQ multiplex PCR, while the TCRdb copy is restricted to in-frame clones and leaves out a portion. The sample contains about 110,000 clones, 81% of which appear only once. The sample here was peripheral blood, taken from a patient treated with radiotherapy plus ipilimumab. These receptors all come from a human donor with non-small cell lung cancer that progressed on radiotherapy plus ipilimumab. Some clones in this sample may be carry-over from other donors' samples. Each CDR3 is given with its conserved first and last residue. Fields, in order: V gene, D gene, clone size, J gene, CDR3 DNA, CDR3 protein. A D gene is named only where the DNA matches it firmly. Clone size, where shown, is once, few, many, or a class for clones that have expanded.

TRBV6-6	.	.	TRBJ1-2	TGTGCCAGCAGAGCAGGGCCGGGCTACACCTTC	CASRAGPGYTF
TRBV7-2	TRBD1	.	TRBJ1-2	TGTGCCAGCAGCTCATCCCCGGGACAGTACTATGGCTACACCTTC	CASSSSPGQYYGYTF
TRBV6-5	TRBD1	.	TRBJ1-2	TGTGCCAGCAGTCCGGACAGGGTGAATGGCTACACCTTC	CASSPDRVNGYTF
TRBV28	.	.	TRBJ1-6	TGTGCCAGCACCCAGGGCGATTCACCCCTCCACTTT	CASTQGDSPLHF
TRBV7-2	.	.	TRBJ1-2	TGTGCCAGCAGCTTCCAACCCCAGACAAACTATGGCTACACCTTC	CASSFQPQTNYGYTF
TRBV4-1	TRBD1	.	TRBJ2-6	TGCGCCAGCAGCCAAGTTATGGACGTGACAGGGTTATTTAGCTCTGGGGCCAACGTCCTGACTTTC	CASSQVMDVTGLFSSGANVLTF
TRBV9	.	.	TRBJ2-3	TGTGCCAGCAGCGTAGATGGAACGGACACAGATACGCAGTATTTT	CASSVDGTDTDTQYF
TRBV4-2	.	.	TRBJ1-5	TGTGCCAGCAGCCAAGTGTTGGGGTTCGGCAATCAGCCCCAGCATTTT	CASSQVLGFGNQPQHF
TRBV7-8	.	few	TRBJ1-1	TGTGCCAGCAGCCCGGGTGGGGGATTTATTGAAGCTTTCTTT	CASSPGGGFIEAFF
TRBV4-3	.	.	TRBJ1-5	TGCGCCAGCAGCCAAGATAGGTTTGCGGGTCAGCCCCAGCATTTT	CASSQDRFAGQPQHF
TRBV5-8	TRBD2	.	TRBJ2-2	TGTGCCAGCAGTCGGACTAGCGGGGGCTACACCGGGGAGCTGTTTTTT	CASSRTSGGYTGELFF
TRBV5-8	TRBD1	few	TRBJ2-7	TGTGCCAGCAGCCAGGATGACAGGGCTAGCCAGCAGTACTTC	CASSQDDRASQQYF
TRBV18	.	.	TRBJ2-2	TGTGCCAGCTACGGGAATTTGAACACCGGGGAGCTGTTTTTT	CASYGNLNTGELFF
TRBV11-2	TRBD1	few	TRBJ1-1	TGTGCCAGCAGCTTAGGACAGGGCGGGGCTTTCTTT	CASSLGQGGAFF
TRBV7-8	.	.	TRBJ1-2	TGTGCCAGCAGCTGGATAAGGAGGGATGACTATGGCTACACCTTC	CASSWIRRDDYGYTF
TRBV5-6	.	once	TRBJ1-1	TGTGCCAGCAGCTTGGGACAGCGCCCTGAAGCTTTCTTT	CASSLGQRPEAFF
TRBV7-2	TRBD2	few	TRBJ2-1	TGTGCCAGCAGCTTAGGGCTAGCGGGGAACAATGAGCAGTTCTTC	CASSLGLAGNNEQFF
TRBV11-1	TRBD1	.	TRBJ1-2	TGTGCCAGCAGCCTTCTAGGGGGCCGAAGTGGCTACACCTTC	CASSLLGGRSGYTF
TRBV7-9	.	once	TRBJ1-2	TGTGCCAGCAGCACCCGGACGGTAGATGGCTACACCTTC	CASSTRTVDGYTF
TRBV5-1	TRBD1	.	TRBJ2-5	TGCGCCAGCAGTCTTGGGACAGGGTCCCTCTTTGGGGAGACCCAGTACTTC	CASSLGTGSLFGETQYF
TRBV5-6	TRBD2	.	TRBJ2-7	TGTGCCAGCAGCTTGGGGGCTAGCGGGGGATCCTACGAGCAGTACTTC	CASSLGASGGSYEQYF
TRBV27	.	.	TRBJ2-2	TGTGCCAGCAGTTTCGCGGGGTTCCCCGGGGAGCTGTTTTTT	CASSFAGFPGELFF
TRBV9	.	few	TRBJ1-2	TGTGCCAGCAGCGTAGGGTTGGGGAACTATGGCTACACCTTC	CASSVGLGNYGYTF
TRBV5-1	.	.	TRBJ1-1	TGCGCCAGCAGCTCAGACTGGAACACTGAAGCTTTCTTT	CASSSDWNTEAFF
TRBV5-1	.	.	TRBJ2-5	TGCGCCAGCAGCTTGGAGGCAGCCGGAGAGACCCAGTACTTC	CASSLEAAGETQYF
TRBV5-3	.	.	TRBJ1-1	TGTGCCAGAAGCTTCGGAGGTACACCGGGACGGACGATGAACACTGAAGCTTTCTTT	CARSFGGTPGRTMNTEAFF
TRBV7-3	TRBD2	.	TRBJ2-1	TGTGCCAGCAGCAAGAGCGGGGGGGACAATGAGCAGTTCTTC	CASSKSGGDNEQFF